This T cell receptor beta chain was observed in a study of technical replicates of blood from several donors. Germline V gene data show CDR1 as MGHRA and CDR2 as YSYEKL. The V and J ends lost 3 bases and 5 bases, in that order; junction bases with no gene match: 5. The CDR3 spans 16 residues. Sequenced by immunoSEQ multiplex PCR; TCRdb stores in-frame clones only, minus some. Of some 78,000 clones in the sample, 85% to 95% were seen once. The receptor was derived from a human donor in good health. The chain couples TRBV4-1 to TRBJ1-5; 12 bases align to TRBD1. Sequencing was done on a sample of T cells isolated from PBMCs. The CDR3 DNA is TGCGCCAGCAGCCAGTACCGGGACAGGGGGCATCAGCCCCAGCATTTT. This codes for CASSQYRDRGHQPQHF.